This is a list of T cell receptor beta chains from one sample in a study of T cells in Graves' hyperthyroidism and ophthalmopathy. Each CDR3 protein is one row after TCRdb ran MiXCR on the multiplex PCR reads. This table has around 420,000 distinct CDR3 sequences, about 15% appearing once. Specimen: blood. Receptor source: a woman between 18 and 29 years old with Graves' hyperthyroidism. Both conserved end residues are trimmed from each CDR3.

j_call v_call cdr3_aa
TRBJ2-7 TRBV6-1 ASRWTGNYEQY
TRBJ2-1 TRBV10-3 AISDGRTSINEQF
TRBJ2-1 TRBV11-2 ASSLVGLAGTSSYNEQF
TRBJ2-2 TRBV5-1 ASSFGGLNTGELF
TRBJ1-2 TRBV9 ASSEAGGYGYT
TRBJ2-5 TRBV3-1 ASSQGRMGAY
TRBJ1-5 TRBV6-1 ASSEQGFNQPQH
TRBJ2-7 TRBV2 ASSGDRGFLYEQY
TRBJ2-1 TRBV29-1 SVEDGSVPGLARSSYNEQF
TRBJ2-1 TRBV20-1 SASPGGDGSNEQF
TRBJ1-2 TRBV19 ASSPLGVYGYT
TRBJ2-1 TRBV6-2/TRBV6-3 ASGMARSVDEQF
TRBJ1-1 TRBV7-2 ASSLRFTYTEAF
TRBJ1-1 TRBV28 ASSPPTGNQAEAF
TRBJ1-1 TRBV11-1 ASSRATGGDTEAF
TRBJ2-1 TRBV7-3 ASSPSPTDEQF
TRBJ2-1 TRBV12-3/TRBV12-4 ASITRTGVEQF
TRBJ2-7 TRBV5-6 ASSSASGRTAYERQY
TRBJ1-1 TRBV6-1 ASSEHFRGREAF
TRBJ1-3 TRBV2 ASSSTGSGISGNTIY
TRBJ2-4 TRBV7-9 ASSFPTGGSKNIQY
TRBJ2-7 TRBV13 ASSPHPGGYEQY
TRBJ1-6 TRBV5-1 ASSLKAGGSSPLH
TRBJ1-1 TRBV27 ASSPGTGKYMNTEAF
TRBJ2-3 TRBV7-2 ASSLALERWGTDTQY
TRBJ2-2 TRBV5-6 ASSLTGGRTGELF
TRBJ1-2 TRBV29-1 SVKFRTGPSPYT
TRBJ2-7 TRBV11-1 ASSWGRTGAFSYEQY
TRBJ1-1 TRBV2 ASSDGGAEAF
TRBJ2-5 TRBV11-2 ASSLDRGRSETQY
TRBJ2-4 TRBV11-2 ASSSIPDRAKNIQY
TRBJ2-5 TRBV28 ASSWGSTSASETQY
TRBJ2-1 TRBV7-9 ASSGASSYNEQF
TRBJ2-7 TRBV28 ASSFSRLAGASFTSYEQY
TRBJ2-3 TRBV20-1 SATLPTLFQRGEADTQY
TRBJ2-2 TRBV7-9 ASSSFGSANTGELF
TRBJ2-7 TRBV7-2 ASNSLDRPYEQY
TRBJ1-1 TRBV6-1 ASTSSPHTEAF
TRBJ2-6 TRBV5-1 ASRGSGANVLT
TRBJ1-3 TRBV6-6 ASSYGQGISGNTIY
TRBJ1-5 TRBV10-3 AISESAGSVYPQH
TRBJ2-3 TRBV20-1 SAESGASTDTQY
TRBJ2-1 TRBV20-1 SASLGLTSNEQF
TRBJ2-2 TRBV4-1 ASSQSRNGLGELF
TRBJ1-1 TRBV20-1 SARDVRANTEAF
TRBJ1-1 TRBV20-1 SVVSGDPFDAPWAF
TRBJ1-2 TRBV12-3/TRBV12-4 ASSPGQGFLLYGYT
TRBJ1-4 TRBV3-1 ASGNRGATNEKLF